One TCR beta chain is described in this entry. Splitting of CD4+ cells produced CD45RA+ naive and CD45RA-negative memory subsets. Generated by immunoSEQ multiplex PCR, the TCRdb table keeps only in-frame clones and is missing some. The sample carries 1,500,000 or so clones, around 98.5% recorded once. These data originate in a study of shared clonotypes between healthy human individuals. V was clipped by 5 bases and J by 14 bases; unmatched bases: 11. Looked up from germline, CDR1 is SEHNR and CDR2 is FQNEAQ (reference sequence). This CDR3 spans 13 amino acids. The rearrangement links TRBV7-9 to TRBJ2-1, with 8 bases lining up with TRBD2. Material for sequencing was naive CD4+ T cells sorted from blood. The subset: CD45RA+ positively selected. This TCR was recovered from a man younger than 40 in good health. This chain's CDR3 is CASSGWKREIKFF. The DNA for the CDR3 is TGTGCCAGCAGCGGGTGGAAGCGGGAGATTAAGTTCTTC.